Listed below are T cell receptor beta chains from one sample, sequenced in a study of blood T cell repertoires in COVID-19. Some clones are missing from TCRdb's copy, which holds only in-frame ones; the method was immunoSEQ multiplex PCR. The sample records 120,000 or so clones, 80% to 90% being singletons. The sequencing input was peripheral blood. These receptors originate from a man aged 70-80 years with active or convalescent COVID-19. The CDR3 runs from the conserved cysteine through the conserved F or W. A D gene is named only where the DNA matches it firmly. A clone size is listed for some rows: how often the clone was seen (once, few, many), or a class if it is expanded.

CDR3 DNA | CDR3 protein | clone size | V gene | D gene | J gene
TGTGCCACCAGTGACCCTGACAGATCCTACGAGCAGTACTTC | CATSDPDRSYEQYF | . | TRBV24-1 | . | TRBJ2-7
TGTGCCAGCAGTTCACGACGAGGGACATACCAGCAGTACTTC | CASSSRRGTYQQYF | . | TRBV6-5 | . | TRBJ2-7
TGTGCCAGCAGTGGGACAACCTACGAGCAGTACTTC | CASSGTTYEQYF | once | TRBV28 | . | TRBJ2-7
TGTGCCAGCAGTGAATTGGCCGGAGTCCCCATACCCCAGCATTTT | CASSELAGVPIPQHF | . | TRBV6-1 | . | TRBJ1-5
TGTGCCAGCACTAGGGAGGGGTATCATCAGCCCCAGCATTTT | CASTREGYHQPQHF | . | TRBV6-5 | . | TRBJ1-5
TGTGCCAGCAGTCGACAGGGGGCTGACGGCTACACCTTC | CASSRQGADGYTF | . | TRBV7-9 | TRBD1 | TRBJ1-2
TGTGCCAGCAGGGCGGGACAGGGGGGCTCTGAAGCTTTCTTT | CASRAGQGGSEAFF | . | TRBV28 | TRBD1 | TRBJ1-1
TGTGCCAGCAACCGACAGGGGTGGAACACTGAAGCTTTCTTT | CASNRQGWNTEAFF | . | TRBV2 | TRBD1 | TRBJ1-1
TGTGCCAGCAGCTTGCGTTATCAGAGCAATCAGCCCCAGCATTTT | CASSLRYQSNQPQHF | . | TRBV5-6 | . | TRBJ1-5
TGCGCCAGCAGCCTCTCGACGGGGAGGGGCACTGAAGCTTTCTTT | CASSLSTGRGTEAFF | . | TRBV4-1 | . | TRBJ1-1
TGTGCCAGCAGTGCTAGCAGGCAGGGGGCAGTCTATGGCTACACCTTC | CASSASRQGAVYGYTF | . | TRBV6-1 | TRBD1 | TRBJ1-2
TGTGCCAGCAGTGATATAGAGAACACTGAAGCTTTCTTT | CASSDIENTEAFF | . | TRBV25-1 | . | TRBJ1-1
TGTGCCAGCAGTTACATCCCGACAGCCTACGAGCAGTACTTC | CASSYIPTAYEQYF | . | TRBV6-6 | . | TRBJ2-7
TGTGCCAGCAGCCCGGGACAGGGTCTAGAGACCCAGTACTTC | CASSPGQGLETQYF | . | TRBV14 | TRBD1 | TRBJ2-5
TGTGCCACTTTAGCGGGCCGCTCCCCCAATGAGCAGTTCTTC | CATLAGRSPNEQFF | . | TRBV5-4 | TRBD2 | TRBJ2-1
TGTGCCATCAGGAAACAATATATGAACACTGAAGCTTTCTTT | CAIRKQYMNTEAFF | . | TRBV10-3 | . | TRBJ1-1
TGTGCCAGCAGCTTAGGGACAGTCGGAACAATTAACTATGGCTACACCTTC | CASSLGTVGTINYGYTF | . | TRBV11-2 | . | TRBJ1-2
TGTGCCAGCAGTGCATGGACAGAAGAGACCCAGTACTTC | CASSAWTEETQYF | . | TRBV27 | . | TRBJ2-5
TGTGCCAGCAGGGAACGGGAGGGGTACGACGAGCAGTACTTC | CASREREGYDEQYF | . | TRBV11-2 | TRBD2 | TRBJ2-7
TGTGCCAGCAGTTCAGACAGTCTAAGTGGCTACACCTTC | CASSSDSLSGYTF | . | TRBV6-5 | . | TRBJ1-2
TGTGCCAGCAGACGCCACAGGGAAAATGAGCAGTTCTTC | CASRRHRENEQFF | . | TRBV7-9 | . | TRBJ2-1
TGTGCCAGCGCCCTAGCGGGAGGTTACGAGCAGTACTTC | CASALAGGYEQYF | . | TRBV27 | TRBD2 | TRBJ2-7
TGTGCCAGCGCTAGCGGGAGCGGTATAGATACGCAGTATTTT | CASASGSGIDTQYF | . | TRBV28 | TRBD2 | TRBJ2-3
TGCGCCAGCAGTGAAGTGGGCAGGGCAGTCAGCAGGACCTACGAGCAGTACTTC | CASSEVGRAVSRTYEQYF | . | TRBV10-2 | . | TRBJ2-7
TGTGCCAGCTCACTTCGACAGGGGGCAAACGAAAAACTGTTTTTT | CASSLRQGANEKLFF | . | TRBV18 | TRBD1 | TRBJ1-4
TGTGCCAGCAGTTCGCAGGGCGGTGGTCGAAACACCATATATTTT | CASSSQGGGRNTIYF | . | TRBV28 | . | TRBJ1-3
TGTGCCAGCAGTTACAACAGAGATTCCTACGAGCAGTACTTC | CASSYNRDSYEQYF | . | TRBV6-5 | . | TRBJ2-7
TGTGCCAGCTCACCACCTGGACTAGCGGGAGGGGGCAATGAGCAGTTCTTC | CASSPPGLAGGGNEQFF | . | TRBV18 | TRBD2 | TRBJ2-1
TGTGCCAGCAGCCCCGGCGGGGGTAGCACAGATACGCAGTATTTT | CASSPGGGSTDTQYF | . | TRBV5-6 | TRBD2 | TRBJ2-3
TGTGCTGCCACAAAGAACACTGAAGCTTTCTTT | CAATKNTEAFF | once | TRBV28 | . | TRBJ1-1
TGTGCCTGGACCAGGGGACAGTCTTATGGCTACACCTTC | CAWTRGQSYGYTF | . | TRBV30 | TRBD1 | TRBJ1-2
TGTGCCAGCAGCCCCGGGGGTTTTAGCACTGAAGCTTTCTTT | CASSPGGFSTEAFF | few | TRBV7-9 | . | TRBJ1-1
TGCAGCGTGGCGGTAGGGGTTTCTGGAAACACCATATATTTT | CSVAVGVSGNTIYF | once | TRBV29-1 | . | TRBJ1-3
TGTGCCAGCTCACCACCGGGTGGACAGGGGGCTTACGAGCAGTACTTC | CASSPPGGQGAYEQYF | once | TRBV18 | TRBD1 | TRBJ2-7
TGTGCCAGCAAACTAGCGGGAGCGTGGGAGCTGTTTTTT | CASKLAGAWELFF | . | TRBV2 | TRBD2 | TRBJ2-2
TGCGCCAGCAGCCGGGACAGCGCTGCAACTAATGAAAAACTGTTTTTT | CASSRDSAATNEKLFF | . | TRBV5-1 | TRBD1 | TRBJ1-4
TGTGCCAGCAGAGAGGGACAGTTCAATCAGCCCCAGCATTTT | CASREGQFNQPQHF | . | TRBV6-5 | TRBD1 | TRBJ1-5
TGTGCCAGCAGTTTAACAGGGTTAGCTTTCTTT | CASSLTGLAFF | . | TRBV12-3/TRBV12-4 | . | TRBJ1-1
TGTGCCGGGAGACAGGGGGCCAGCGAGACCCAGTACTTC | CAGRQGASETQYF | . | TRBV6-5 | TRBD1 | TRBJ2-5
TGTGCCAGCTCACCAGTTCCCCCCGGTAACCTTAACTATGGCTACACCTTC | CASSPVPPGNLNYGYTF | . | TRBV18 | . | TRBJ1-2